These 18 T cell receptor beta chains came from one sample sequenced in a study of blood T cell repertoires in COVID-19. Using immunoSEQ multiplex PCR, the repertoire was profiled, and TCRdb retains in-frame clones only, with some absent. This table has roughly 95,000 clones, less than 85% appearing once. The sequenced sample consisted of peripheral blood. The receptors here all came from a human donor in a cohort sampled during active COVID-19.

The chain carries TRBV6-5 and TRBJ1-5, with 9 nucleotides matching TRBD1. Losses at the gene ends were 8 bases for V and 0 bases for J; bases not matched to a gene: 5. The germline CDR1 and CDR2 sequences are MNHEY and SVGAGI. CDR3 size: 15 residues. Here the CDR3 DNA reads TGTGCCAGCGCCCGGGACAGGGATAGCAATCAGCCCCAGCATTTT. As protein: CASARDRDSNQPQHF.

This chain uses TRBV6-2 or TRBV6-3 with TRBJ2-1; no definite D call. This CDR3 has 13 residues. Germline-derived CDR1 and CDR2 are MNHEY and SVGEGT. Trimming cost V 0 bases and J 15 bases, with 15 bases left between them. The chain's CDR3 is CASSYSIRSGWFF. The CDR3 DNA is TGTGCCAGCAGTTACTCGATTCGATCAGGTTGGTTCTTC.

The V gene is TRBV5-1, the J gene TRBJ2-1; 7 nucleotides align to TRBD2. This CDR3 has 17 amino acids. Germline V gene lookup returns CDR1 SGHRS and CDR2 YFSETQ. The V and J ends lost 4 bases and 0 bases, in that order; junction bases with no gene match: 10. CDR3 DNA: TGCGCCAGCAGCCTCGCGGGACTATCAAGCTCCTACAATGAGCAGTTCTTC. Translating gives CASSLAGLSSSYNEQFF.

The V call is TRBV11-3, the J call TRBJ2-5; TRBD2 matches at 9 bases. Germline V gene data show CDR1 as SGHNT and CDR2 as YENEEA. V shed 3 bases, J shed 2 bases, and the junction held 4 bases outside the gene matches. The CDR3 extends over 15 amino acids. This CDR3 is CASSFSGGQQETQYF. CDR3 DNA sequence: TGTGCCAGCAGCTTTAGCGGGGGCCAACAAGAGACCCAGTACTTC.

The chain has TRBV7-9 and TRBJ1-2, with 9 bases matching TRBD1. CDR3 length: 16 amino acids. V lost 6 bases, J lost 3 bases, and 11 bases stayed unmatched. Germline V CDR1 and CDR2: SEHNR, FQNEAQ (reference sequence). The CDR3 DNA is TGTGCCAGCAGTGGACAGGGGAATTCCGGCGACTATGGCTACACCTTC. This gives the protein CASSGQGNSGDYGYTF.

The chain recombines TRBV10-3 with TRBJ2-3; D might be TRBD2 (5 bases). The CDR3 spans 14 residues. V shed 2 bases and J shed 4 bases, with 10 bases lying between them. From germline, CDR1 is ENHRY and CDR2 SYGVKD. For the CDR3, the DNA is TGTGCCATCAGTGAGGACGGGGTTTCAGATACGCAGTATTTT. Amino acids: CAISEDGVSDTQYF.

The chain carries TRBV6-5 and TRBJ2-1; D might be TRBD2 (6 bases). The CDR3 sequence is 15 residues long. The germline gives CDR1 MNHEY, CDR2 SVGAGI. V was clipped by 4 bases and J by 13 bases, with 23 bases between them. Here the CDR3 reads CASSSPLAPKSSQFF. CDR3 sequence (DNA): TGTGCCAGCAGTTCCCCGCTAGCGCCTAAGAGCTCTCAGTTCTTC.

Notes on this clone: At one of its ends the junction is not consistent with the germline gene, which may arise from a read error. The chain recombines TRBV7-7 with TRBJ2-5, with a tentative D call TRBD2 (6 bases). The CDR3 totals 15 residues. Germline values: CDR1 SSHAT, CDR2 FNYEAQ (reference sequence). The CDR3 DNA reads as TGTGCTAGCAGCCAACTGGGGGGAATCCAAGAGACCCAGTACTTC. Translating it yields CASSQLGGIQETQYF. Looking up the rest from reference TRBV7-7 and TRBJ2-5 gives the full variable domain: GAGVSQSPRYKVTKRGQDVTLRCDPISSHATLYWYQQALGQGPEFLTYFNYEAQPDKSGLPSDRFSAERPEGSISTLTIQRTEQRDSAMYRCASSQLGGIQETQYFGPGTRLLVL.

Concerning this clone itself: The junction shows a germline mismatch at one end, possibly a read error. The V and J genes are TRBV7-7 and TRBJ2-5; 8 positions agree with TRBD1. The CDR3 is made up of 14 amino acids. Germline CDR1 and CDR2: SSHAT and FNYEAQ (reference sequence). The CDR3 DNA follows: TGTGCTAGCAGCTACGGACAGGGCGGGGAGACCCAGTACTTC. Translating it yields CASSYGQGGETQYF.

CDR3 region: CASSQGPQSPTWGGYTF. CDR3 in DNA: TGTGCCAGCTCACAGGGGCCACAGTCTCCCACTTGGGGTGGCTACACCTTC. V is TRBV18 and J is TRBJ1-2; perhaps TRBD1 as D (5 bases). Trimming removed 4 bases at V and 7 bases at J, with 25 bases between. The V gene's germline CDR1 is KGHSH and CDR2 LQKENI. This CDR3 is built from 17 residues. Full variable domain (outside the CDR3, taken from reference TRBV18 and TRBJ1-2): NAGVMQNPRHLVRRRGQEARLRCSPMKGHSHVYWYRQLPEEGLKFMVYLQKENIIDESGMPKERFSAEFPKEGPSILRIQQVVRGDSAAYFCASSQGPQSPTWGGYTFGSGTRLTVV.

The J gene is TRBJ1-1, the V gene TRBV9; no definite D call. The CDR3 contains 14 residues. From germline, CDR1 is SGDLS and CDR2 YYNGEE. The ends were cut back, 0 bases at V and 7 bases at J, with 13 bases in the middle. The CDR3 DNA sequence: TGTGCCAGCAGCGTAGTAACGGGGATTGGTGAAGCTTTCTTT. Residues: CASSVVTGIGEAFF.

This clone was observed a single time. CDR3 in DNA: TGTGCCAGCAGCGCGCGACTAGCGGGGGGGCCTGATGAGCAGTTCTTC. The encoded protein is CASSARLAGGPDEQFF. V gene TRBV7-2 combines with J gene TRBJ2-1; TRBD2 aligns across 14 bases. The junction had 8 bases not matched to a gene; V was cut back by 5 bases and J by 8 bases. The CDR3 sequence is 16 residues long. The germline CDR1 and CDR2 sequences are SGHTA and FQGNSA.

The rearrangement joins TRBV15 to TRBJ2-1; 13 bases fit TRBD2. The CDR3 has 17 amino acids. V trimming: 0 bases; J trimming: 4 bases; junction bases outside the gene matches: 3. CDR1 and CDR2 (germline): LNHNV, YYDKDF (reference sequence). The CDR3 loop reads CATSRDRGLAGYNEQFF. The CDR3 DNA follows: TGTGCCACCAGCAGAGATCGGGGACTAGCGGGGTACAATGAGCAGTTCTTC.

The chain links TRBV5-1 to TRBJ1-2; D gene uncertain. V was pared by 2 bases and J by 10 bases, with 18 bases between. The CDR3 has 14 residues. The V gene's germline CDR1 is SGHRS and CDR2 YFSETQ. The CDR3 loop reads CASSLGLSAGDYTF. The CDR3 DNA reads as TGCGCCAGCAGCTTAGGGTTGTCAGCGGGTGACTACACCTTC.

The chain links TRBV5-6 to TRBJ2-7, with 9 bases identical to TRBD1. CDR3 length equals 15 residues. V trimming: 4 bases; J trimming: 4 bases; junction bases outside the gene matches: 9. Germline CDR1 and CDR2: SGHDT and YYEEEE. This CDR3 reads CASSANPGQGYEQYF. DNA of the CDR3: TGTGCCAGCAGCGCCAATCCGGGACAGGGTTACGAGCAGTACTTC.

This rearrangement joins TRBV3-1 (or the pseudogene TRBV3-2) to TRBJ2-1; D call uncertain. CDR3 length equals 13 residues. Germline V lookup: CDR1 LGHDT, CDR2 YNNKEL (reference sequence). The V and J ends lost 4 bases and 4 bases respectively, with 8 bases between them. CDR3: CASSLQIYNEQFF. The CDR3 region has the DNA TGTGCCAGCAGCCTCCAGATTTACAATGAGCAGTTCTTC.

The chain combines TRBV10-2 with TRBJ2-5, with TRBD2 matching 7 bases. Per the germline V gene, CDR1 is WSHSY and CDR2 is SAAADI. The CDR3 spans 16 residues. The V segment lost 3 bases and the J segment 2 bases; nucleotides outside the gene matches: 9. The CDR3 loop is CASSENGSGSQETQYF. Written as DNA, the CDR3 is TGCGCCAGCAGTGAAAACGGTAGCGGGTCACAAGAGACCCAGTACTTC.

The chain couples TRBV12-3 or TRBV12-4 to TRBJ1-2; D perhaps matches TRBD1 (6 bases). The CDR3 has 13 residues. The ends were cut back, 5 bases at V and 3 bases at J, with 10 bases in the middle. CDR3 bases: TGTGCCAGCAGTATAAACAGGGACTATGGCTACACCTTC. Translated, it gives CASSINRDYGYTF.